This TCR beta chain originates from a study of blood T cell repertoires in COVID-19. Authors' data handling: It was from reference gene primer amplification that nucleated cell counts were estimated. The data were produced by immunoSEQ multiplex PCR, yet TCRdb's version contains in-frame clones alone and is incomplete. V and J calls and clone size are as listed in that table; D and trimming were resolved from the DNA. The profile shows roughly 210,000 clones, under 90% of them singletons. In its sample, this clone was seen once. The same CDR3 can be traced to other DNA sequences in this sample. Germline CDR1 SGHRS, CDR2 YFSETQ. Losses at the gene ends were 3 bases for V and 4 bases for J; bases not matched to a gene: 1. The CDR3 extends over 13 amino acids.

The clonotype was recovered from an elderly woman with COVID-19, enrolled during active disease. Sequences were obtained from peripheral blood. The V and J genes are TRBV5-1 and TRBJ1-2; the match to TRBD1 covers 9 bases. CDR3 in amino acids: CASSSGQGYGYTF. CDR3 nucleotides: TGCGCCAGCAGCTCGGGACAGGGCTATGGCTACACCTTC. Variable domain in full (rest from reference TRBV5-1 and TRBJ1-2): KAGVTQTPRYLIKTRGQQVTLSCSPISGHRSVSWYQQTPGQGLQFLFEYFSETQRNKGNFPGRFSGRQFSNSRSEMNVSTLELGDSALYLCASSSGQGYGYTFGSGTRLTVV.